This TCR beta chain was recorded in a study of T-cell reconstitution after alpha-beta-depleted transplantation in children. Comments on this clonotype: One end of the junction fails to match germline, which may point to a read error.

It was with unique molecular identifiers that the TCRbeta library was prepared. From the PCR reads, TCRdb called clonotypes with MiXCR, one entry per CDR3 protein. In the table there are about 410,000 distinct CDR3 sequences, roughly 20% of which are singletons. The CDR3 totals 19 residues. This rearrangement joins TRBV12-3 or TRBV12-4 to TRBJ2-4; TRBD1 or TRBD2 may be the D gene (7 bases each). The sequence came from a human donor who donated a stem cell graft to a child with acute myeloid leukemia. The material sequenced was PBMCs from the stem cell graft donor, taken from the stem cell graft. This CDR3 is CASCFRPGGTSVSKNIQYF. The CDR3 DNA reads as TGTGCCAGCTGTTTCCGTCCAGGGGGAACTAGCGTTTCCAAAAACATTCAGTACTTC.